This T cell receptor beta chain was profiled in a study of T cells in localized non-small cell lung cancer. Study-wide findings and caveats: Researchers found a median approximately 50 of the top 100 tumor clones in adjacent lung. Longer overall survival accompanied higher blood T cell density. Highest T cell clonality was seen in uninvolved adjacent lung, surpassing that measured in tumor.

Assay: immunoSEQ multiplex PCR; the TCRdb copy retains only in-frame clones and omits some. The sample comprises about 6,000 clones, approximately 40% of which are singletons, and around 9.9% rests with the top ten. This clone has only a few counts. Its antigen is unidentified. The same CDR3 is also encoded by other DNA sequences in this sample. The CDR3 sequence is 15 residues long. Germline V gene sequence: CDR1 GTSNPN, CDR2 SVGIG (reference sequence). V gave up 4 bases and J gave up 10 bases; unmatched junction bases: 13. The receptor was isolated from a woman aged 35 to 75 with stage II squamous cell lung carcinoma. The input for sequencing was lung tumor tissue, taken before any cancer treatment. This sequence joins TRBV30 and TRBJ2-1; 10 bases align to TRBD2. CDR3 coding DNA: TGTGCCTGGACCGCCGGACTAGCGGCCCCCAGGGAGCAGTTCTTC. It yields the protein CAWTAGLAAPREQFF.